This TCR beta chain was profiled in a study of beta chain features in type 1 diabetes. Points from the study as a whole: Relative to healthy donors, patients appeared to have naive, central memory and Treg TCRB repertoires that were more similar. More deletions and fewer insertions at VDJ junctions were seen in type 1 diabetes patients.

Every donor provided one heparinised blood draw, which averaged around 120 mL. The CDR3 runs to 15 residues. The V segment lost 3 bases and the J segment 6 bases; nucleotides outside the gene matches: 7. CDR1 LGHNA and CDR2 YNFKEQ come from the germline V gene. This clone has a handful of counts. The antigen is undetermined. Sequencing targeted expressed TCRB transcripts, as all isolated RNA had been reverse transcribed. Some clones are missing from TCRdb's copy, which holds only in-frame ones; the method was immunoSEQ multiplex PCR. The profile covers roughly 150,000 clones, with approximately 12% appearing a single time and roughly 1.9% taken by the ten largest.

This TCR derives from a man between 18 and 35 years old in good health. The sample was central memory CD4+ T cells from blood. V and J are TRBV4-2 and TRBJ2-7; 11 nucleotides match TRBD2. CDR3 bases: TGTGCCAGCAGCCATGGTAGCGGGGGGGCTCTCGAGCAGTACTTC. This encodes CASSHGSGGALEQYF.